Listed below are T cell receptor beta chains from one sample, sequenced in a study of molecular identifiers for immune sequencing clone quantification. TCRdb itself ran the PCR reads through MiXCR, one entry per CDR3 protein. The repertoire has tens of thousands of distinct CDR3 sequences, about 24% of them found once; the top ten carry around 0.97%. The specimen was naive CD8+ T cells from blood, with Jurkat cell RNA spiked in. Source of these receptors: a human donor in good health. Some libraries in this study had Jurkat cell RNA spiked in. Each CDR3 is given with its conserved first and last residue. D genes are given only for firm matches. Expanded clones get a size class; other rows say once, few or many, or leave the size out.

j_gene,abundance,d_gene,v_gene,CDR3aa,CDR3nt
TRBJ1-1,many,NA,TRBV3-1,CASSQPGTRVVNTEAFF,TGTGCCAGCAGCCAACCGGGAACACGAGTAGTAAACACTGAAGCTTTCTTT
TRBJ2-4,NA,NA,TRBV9,CASSPEAGIQYF,TGTGCCAGCAGCCCAGAGGCGGGTATTCAGTACTTC
TRBJ2-3,many,NA,TRBV12-3/TRBV12-4,CASSLGTPVSTDTQYF,TGTGCCAGCAGCCTGGGGACTCCCGTTAGCACAGATACGCAGTATTTT
TRBJ2-5,few,NA,TRBV7-9,CASSLAVQETQYF,TGTGCCAGCAGCTTGGCGGTACAAGAGACCCAGTACTTC
TRBJ1-5,many,NA,TRBV4-1,CASSQDAENQPQHF,TGCGCCAGCAGCCAAGATGCCGAAAATCAGCCCCAGCATTTT
TRBJ1-5,NA,NA,TRBV19,CASSPGTRSNQPQHF,TGTGCCAGTAGTCCAGGGACACGCAGCAATCAGCCCCAGCATTTT
TRBJ1-3,NA,TRBD1,TRBV4-1,CAGSQETGGLPGNTIYF,TGCGCCGGCAGCCAAGAGACAGGGGGCCTACCTGGAAACACCATATATTTT
TRBJ2-7,many,TRBD1,TRBV4-3,CASSPGTGAYEQYF,TGCGCCAGCAGCCCCGGGACAGGGGCCTACGAGCAGTACTTC
TRBJ2-7,NA,NA,TRBV5-6,CASSSHNEQYF,TGTGCCAGCAGCTCCCACAACGAGCAGTACTTC
TRBJ2-3,once,NA,TRBV6-6,CATTLAVAGDTQYF,TGTGCCACCACACTGGCGGTGGCAGGAGATACGCAGTATTTT
TRBJ2-1,NA,NA,TRBV30,CAWSVGAGGNEQFF,TGTGCCTGGAGTGTGGGAGCGGGCGGGAATGAGCAGTTCTTC
TRBJ2-2,many,TRBD2,TRBV27,CASSFGLAGAPGELFF,TGTGCCAGCAGTTTCGGACTAGCGGGGGCCCCCGGGGAGCTGTTTTTT
TRBJ1-5,NA,NA,TRBV19,CASTSLRGQPDQPQHF,TGTGCCAGTACCTCCCTCAGAGGTCAACCGGATCAGCCCCAGCATTTT
TRBJ2-7,many,NA,TRBV25-1,CASSEKVSSPFCEQYF,TGTGCCAGCAGTGAAAAGGTCAGTAGTCCGTTCTGCGAGCAGTACTTC
TRBJ2-5,many,TRBD1,TRBV5-4,CASSPTGEETQYF,TGTGCCAGCAGCCCGACAGGGGAAGAGACCCAGTACTTC
TRBJ2-6,NA,NA,TRBV27,CASGTGANVLTF,TGTGCCAGTGGAACTGGGGCCAACGTCCTGACTTTC
TRBJ1-1,few,NA,TRBV19,CATGDLNTEAFF,TGTGCCACCGGAGACTTGAACACTGAAGCTTTCTTT
TRBJ2-2,NA,NA,TRBV5-6,CASSLGSTGELFF,TGTGCCAGCAGCTTGGGGAGCACCGGGGAGCTGTTTTTT
TRBJ2-2,NA,NA,TRBV12-3/TRBV12-4,CASSSWQNTGELFF,TGTGCCAGCAGTTCTTGGCAGAACACCGGGGAGCTGTTTTTT
TRBJ2-7,many,NA,TRBV3-1,CASSQEPGVYEQYF,TGTGCCAGCAGCCAAGAGCCGGGGGTCTACGAGCAGTACTTC
TRBJ2-3,NA,NA,TRBV7-9,CVSSLGTDTQYF,TGTGTCAGCAGCCTCGGGACAGATACGCAGTATTTT
TRBJ1-1,few,NA,TRBV7-9,CASSSIGGQEAFF,TGTGCCAGCAGCAGCATAGGGGGGCAGGAAGCTTTCTTT